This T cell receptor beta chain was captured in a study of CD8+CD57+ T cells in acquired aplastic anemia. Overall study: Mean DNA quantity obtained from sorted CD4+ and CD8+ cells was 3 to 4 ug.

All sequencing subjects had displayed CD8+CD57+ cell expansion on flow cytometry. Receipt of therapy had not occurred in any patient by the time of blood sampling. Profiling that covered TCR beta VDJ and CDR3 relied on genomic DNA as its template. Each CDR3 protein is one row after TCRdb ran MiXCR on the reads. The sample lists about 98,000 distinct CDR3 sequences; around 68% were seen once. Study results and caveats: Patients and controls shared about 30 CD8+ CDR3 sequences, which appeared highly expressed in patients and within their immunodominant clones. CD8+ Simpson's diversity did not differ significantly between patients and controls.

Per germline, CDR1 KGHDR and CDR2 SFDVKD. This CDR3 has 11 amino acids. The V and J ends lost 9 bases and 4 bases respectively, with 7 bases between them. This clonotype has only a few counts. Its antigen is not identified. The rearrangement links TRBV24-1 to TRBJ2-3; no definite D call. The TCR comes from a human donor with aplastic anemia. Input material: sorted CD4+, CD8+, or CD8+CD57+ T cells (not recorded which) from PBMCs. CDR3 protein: CATLGSDTQYF. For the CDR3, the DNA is TGTGCCACCTTGGGTTCAGATACGCAGTATTTT.